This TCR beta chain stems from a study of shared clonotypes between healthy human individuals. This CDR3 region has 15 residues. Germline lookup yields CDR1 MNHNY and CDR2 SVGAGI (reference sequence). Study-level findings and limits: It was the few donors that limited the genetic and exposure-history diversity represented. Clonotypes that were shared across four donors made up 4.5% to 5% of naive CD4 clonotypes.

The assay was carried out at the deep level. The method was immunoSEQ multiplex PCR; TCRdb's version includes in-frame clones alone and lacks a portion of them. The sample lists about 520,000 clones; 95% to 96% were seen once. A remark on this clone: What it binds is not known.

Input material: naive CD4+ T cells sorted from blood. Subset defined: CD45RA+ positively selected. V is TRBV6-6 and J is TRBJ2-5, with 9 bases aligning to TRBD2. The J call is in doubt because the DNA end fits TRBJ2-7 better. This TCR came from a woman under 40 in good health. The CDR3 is CASSYKTSGSYEQYF. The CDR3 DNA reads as TGTGCCAGCAGCTATAAGACTAGCGGCTCCTACGAGCAGTACTTC.